This TCR beta chain came from a study of T cells after posttransplantation cyclophosphamide. On the day of bone marrow donation, the related graft donor provided peripheral blood. Germline CDR1 SQVTM, CDR2 ANQGSEA. The CDR3 runs to 13 residues. This clone was seen a single time. Its target is unknown. The germline gene is not matched at one end of the junction; a read error may be the cause. The method was immunoSEQ multiplex PCR; TCRdb's version includes in-frame clones alone and lacks a portion of them. The sample carries about 15,000 clones, roughly four fifths recorded once. Study observations and caveats: Later blood repertoires were often dominated by clones from the donor CD8+ memory compartment. Recipient CMV seropositivity and CMV reactivation strongly tracked TRB clonality. TRB overlap between skin or GI tissue T cells and blood was limited.

V usage is TRBV29-1 and J usage is TRBJ1-4; D may be TRBD1 (5 bases). Specimen: memory CD4+ T cells sorted from PBMCs. The clonotype was recovered from a man aged 50-59 years. Written as DNA, the CDR3 is TGCAGCGTTGGGGGGGGGACTAGTGAAAAACTGTTTTTT. This codes for CSVGGGTSEKLFF.